This section outlines one TCR beta chain sequence together with its context. This clonotype showed up many times. The antigen it binds to is not known. Qualities for individual bases were not recorded, and no much larger clone is one base off. The junction shows trimming of 3 bases on V and 1 base on J, and the gene matches do not reach 5 bases of it. Taken from the germline V gene (reference sequence), the CDR1 and CDR2 loops are MNHEY and SMNVEV. From its cysteine to its phenylalanine, the CDR3 spans 15 amino acids. The kept DNA is CDR3 alone, 45 bases in frame from the first base. These data are taken from a study of T cells in Graves' hyperthyroidism and ophthalmopathy (dated 2019 in TCRdb). Turning to the overall study: Peripheral blood samples were taken at the time of initial diagnosis, prior to any treatment. A discovery cohort of about 95 patients, roughly 45 with Graves' ophthalmopathy and roughly 59 with stable Graves' hyperthyroidism, was used to find distinguishing TCR V-J signatures. An independent validation cohort of fewer than 20 hyperthyroidism patients and 15 or so patients who later progressed to ophthalmopathy tested prospective prediction of ophthalmopathy. For training and testing, the 100 or so patients in the discovery cohort were randomly divided in a 7:3 ratio. Thyroid tissue and blood T-cell repertoires from six Graves' hyperthyroidism patients were also compared in the study. After sampling, hyperthyroidism patients received methimazole starting at 30 mg daily, and ophthalmopathy patients received high-dose intravenous methylprednisolone. TCR Vbeta CDR3 sequencing of 120 to 150 peripheral blood samples (approximately 44 ophthalmopathy, 75 hyperthyroidism and around 17 progressor patients) is reported in the paper.

Stable Graves' hyperthyroidism was defined as no progression to ophthalmopathy during 18 months of follow-up. Hyperthyroidism patients were newly diagnosed, with disease duration under 2 months, and aged 18 to 65 years. The study excluded patients with uncontrolled infections, other autoimmune diseases, pregnancy or lactation. Diagnoses relied on clinical symptoms, serum thyroxine and TRAb, thyroid ultrasound and orbital computed tomography. PBMCs were separated from roughly 9.6 ml of fresh peripheral blood using Ficoll-Paque density gradient centrifugation. Trizol reagent was used to extract total RNA, and RNA quality was then checked on an Agilent 2100 Bioanalyzer. The TCR beta CDR3 regions were amplified from the RNA transcripts. A first-round RT-PCR of the TCR CDR3 used the HTBI primer set with the Qiagen OneStep RT-PCR kit. Libraries were constructed in a second round of multiplex PCR, after which size selection and purification were carried out. Libraries were sequenced paired-end with 100 bp reads on an Illumina HiSeq2000. Per the authors' processing: Raw data were processed with SOAPnuke, discarding reads with adapters, uncalled bases, mean Phred below 15, or no exact constant-primer or identifier match. High-quality paired reads were merged using COPE v1.2.5, and each unique nucleotide sequence was defined as a clonotype. MiTCR v1.1 was used to align the clonotypes against IMGT TRBV, TRBD and TRBJ reference segments. Only V-J combinations with frequency above 0.0001, covering about 99% of repertoires, were analysed. The TCS score was defined as F50 (clonal expansion) divided by E x V (chaos), with BLOSUM62-based TCRdist calculated between CDR3 peptides within each V-J. Welch's t-statistics and random forest reduced 500 to 550 V-J features to 13, which were used in a naive Bayes classifier (R e1071). TCRdb ran its own pipeline on the public reads, namely fastp trimming at Q25 and MiXCR clone calling, and kept in-frame beta chains. Rows with a matching CDR3 protein are joined into one entry that keeps the most common DNA and genes. These V and J calls originate from TCRdb's pipeline instead of the authors' own analysis. The sample table records under 650,000 distinct CDR3 sequences; around 15% of these occur just once. Jointly, the top ten make up 3.8% of the sample.

Paper-wide results and their limitations: In validation, the model predicted progression to ophthalmopathy a median of about 6 months before onset, with 65% to 71% sensitivity and just under 75% specificity. Most expanded thyroid clonotypes (frequency above 0.001) were also detected in blood, a finding suggesting that blood repertoires may reflect thyroid immune responses. Ophthalmopathy was separated from stable hyperthyroidism by a 13 V-J signature model, with over 85% sensitivity and about 81% specificity obtained in cross-validation and 80%/75% obtained in testing. No statistical method was used to fix the sample size in advance, and group allocation was not hidden from the investigators.

This receptor was obtained from a woman in her twenties or thirties with Graves' hyperthyroidism. Recombination connected TRBV27 to TRBJ1-1, with 7 bases matching TRBD1. Sequencing was done on a sample of blood. The CDR3 protein sequence reads: CASSFLGGGNTEAFF. The nucleotide sequence is TGTGCCAGCAGTTTTTTAGGGGGCGGGAACACTGAAGCTTTCTTT.